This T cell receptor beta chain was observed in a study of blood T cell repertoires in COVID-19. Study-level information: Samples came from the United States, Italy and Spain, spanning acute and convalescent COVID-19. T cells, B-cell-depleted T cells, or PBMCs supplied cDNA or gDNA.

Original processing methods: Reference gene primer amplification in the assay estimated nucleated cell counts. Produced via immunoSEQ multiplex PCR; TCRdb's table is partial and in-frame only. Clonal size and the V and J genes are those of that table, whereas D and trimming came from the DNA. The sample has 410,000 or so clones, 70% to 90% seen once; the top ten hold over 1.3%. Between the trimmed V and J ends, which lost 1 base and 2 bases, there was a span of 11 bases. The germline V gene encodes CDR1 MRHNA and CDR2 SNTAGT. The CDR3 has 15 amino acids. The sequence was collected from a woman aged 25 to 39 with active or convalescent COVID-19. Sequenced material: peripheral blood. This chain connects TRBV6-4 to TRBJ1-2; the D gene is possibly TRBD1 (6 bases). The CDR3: CASSDFPGQNYGYTF. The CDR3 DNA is TGTGCCAGCAGTGACTTCCCAGGACAGAACTATGGCTACACCTTC.